This T cell receptor (beta chain) was recovered during a study of tumor-infiltrating lymphocytes in oesophageal squamous cell carcinoma. This clonotype rates as medium-sized (0.01 to 0.1%). TCRdb reprocessed the PCR reads with MiXCR, giving one entry per CDR3 protein. The sample yields about 15,000 distinct CDR3 sequences, 45% to 50% seen once. This CDR3 comprises 10 residues. Trimming left V 7 bases short and J 8 bases short, with 8 bases between. Germline V lookup: CDR1 MNHEY, CDR2 SMNVEV (reference sequence). The sequence was obtained from a male donor with esophageal squamous cell carcinoma. This chain connects TRBV27 to TRBJ1-2; D not certain. Sequenced input: blood. DNA of the CDR3: TGTGCCAGCACCTTGGGGGGCTACACCTTC. Translating it yields CASTLGGYTF.